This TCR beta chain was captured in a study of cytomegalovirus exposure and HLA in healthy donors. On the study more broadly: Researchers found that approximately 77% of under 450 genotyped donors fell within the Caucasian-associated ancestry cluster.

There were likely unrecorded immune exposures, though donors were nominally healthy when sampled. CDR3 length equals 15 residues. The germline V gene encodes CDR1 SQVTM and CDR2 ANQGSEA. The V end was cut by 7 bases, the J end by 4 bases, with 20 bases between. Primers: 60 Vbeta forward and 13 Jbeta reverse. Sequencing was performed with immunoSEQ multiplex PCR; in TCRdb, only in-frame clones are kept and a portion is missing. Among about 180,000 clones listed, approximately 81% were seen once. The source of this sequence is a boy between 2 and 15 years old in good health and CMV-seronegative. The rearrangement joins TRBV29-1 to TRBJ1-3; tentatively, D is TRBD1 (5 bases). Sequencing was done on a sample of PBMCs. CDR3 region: CSAITGGARGNTIYF. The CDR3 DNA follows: TGCAGCGCCATAACTGGAGGGGCTAGAGGAAACACCATATATTTT.